This TCR beta chain appears in the sequencing data of a study of identical twins. Findings and limits, study-wide: Its conclusions, products of cross-sectional statistical analysis, did not come from following the same donors.

TCRdb redid the calling of the 5' RACE reads with MiXCR, one entry per CDR3 protein. The sample consists of 600,000 to 700,000 distinct CDR3 sequences, 21% of them appearing once. Concerning this clonotype: Its cognate antigen is unknown.

V was trimmed by 4 bases and J by 4 bases, leaving 20 bases between them. CDR3 length: 17 residues. In germline, CDR1 is SNHLY, CDR2 FYNNEI. This sample also appeared in a second study, on T cells expressing NK-cell markers. According to that study: The study found dominant NKG2C+ clonotypes at roughly 1.0-7.5% of CD8+ T cells in roughly six donors.

The rearrangement joins TRBV2 to TRBJ2-1, with D perhaps matching TRBD1 or TRBD2 (5 bases each). Material: PBMCs. This TCR was recovered from a woman between 18 and 29 years old in good health. CDR3 in amino acids: CASSGGSAGGSYNEQFF. The CDR3, as DNA: TGTGCCAGCAGTGGTGGGAGCGCTGGGGGATCTTACAATGAGCAGTTCTTC.